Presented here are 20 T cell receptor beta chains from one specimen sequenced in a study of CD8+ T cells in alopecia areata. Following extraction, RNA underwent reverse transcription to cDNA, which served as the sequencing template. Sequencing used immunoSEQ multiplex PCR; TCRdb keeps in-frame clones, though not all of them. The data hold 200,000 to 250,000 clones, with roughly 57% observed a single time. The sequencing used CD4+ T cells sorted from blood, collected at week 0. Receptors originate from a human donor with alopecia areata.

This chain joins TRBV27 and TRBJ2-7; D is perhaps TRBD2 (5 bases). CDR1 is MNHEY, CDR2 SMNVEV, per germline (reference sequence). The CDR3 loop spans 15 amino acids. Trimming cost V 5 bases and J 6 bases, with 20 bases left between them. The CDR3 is CASSPARGRIVEQYF. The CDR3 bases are TGTGCCAGCAGTCCAGCCCGGGGTAGGATCGTCGAGCAGTACTTC.

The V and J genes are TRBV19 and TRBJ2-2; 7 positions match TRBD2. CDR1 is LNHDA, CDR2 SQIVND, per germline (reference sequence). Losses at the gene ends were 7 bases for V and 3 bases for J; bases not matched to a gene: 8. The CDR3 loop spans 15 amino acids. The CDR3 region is CASTGGRWDTGELFF. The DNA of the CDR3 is TGTGCCAGTACCGGCGGGAGATGGGACACCGGGGAGCTGTTTTTT.

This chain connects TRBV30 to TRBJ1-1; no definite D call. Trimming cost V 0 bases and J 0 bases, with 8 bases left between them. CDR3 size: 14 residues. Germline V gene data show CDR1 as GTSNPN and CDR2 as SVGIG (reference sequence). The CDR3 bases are TGTGCCTGGAGTGTAACACCGATGAACACTGAAGCTTTCTTT. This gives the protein CAWSVTPMNTEAFF.

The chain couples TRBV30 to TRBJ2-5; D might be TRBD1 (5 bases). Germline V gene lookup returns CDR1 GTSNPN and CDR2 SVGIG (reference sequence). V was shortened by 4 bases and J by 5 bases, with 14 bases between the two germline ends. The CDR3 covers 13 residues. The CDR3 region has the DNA TGTGCCTGGACATCAGGGCTAGAGGAGACCCAGTACTTC. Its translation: CAWTSGLEETQYF.

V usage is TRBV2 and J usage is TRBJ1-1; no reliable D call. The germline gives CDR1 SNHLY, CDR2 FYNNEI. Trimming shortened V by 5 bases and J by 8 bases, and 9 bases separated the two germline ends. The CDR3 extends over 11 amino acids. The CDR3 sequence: CASSSSTEAFF. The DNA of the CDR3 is TGTGCCAGCAGTTCCTCCACGGAAGCTTTCTTT.

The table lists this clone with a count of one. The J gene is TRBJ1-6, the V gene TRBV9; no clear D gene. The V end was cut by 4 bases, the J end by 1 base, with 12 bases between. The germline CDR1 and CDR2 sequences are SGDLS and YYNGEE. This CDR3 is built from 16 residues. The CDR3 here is CASSRRDGSYNSPLHF. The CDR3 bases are TGTGCCAGCAGCAGACGGGATGGTTCCTATAATTCACCCCTCCACTTT. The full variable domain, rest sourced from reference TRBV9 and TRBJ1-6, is DSGVTQTPKHLITATGQRVTLRCSPRSGDLSVYWYQQSLDQGLQFLIQYYNGEERAKGNILERFSAQQFPDLHSELNLSSLELGDSALYFCASSRRDGSYNSPLHFGNGTRLTVT.

The CDR3 sequence is CAWTTWGRTEAFF. The CDR3 DNA reads as TGTGCCTGGACGACTTGGGGCAGGACTGAAGCTTTCTTT. V gene TRBV30 combines with J gene TRBJ1-1; a weak D match, TRBD1 (5 bases). This CDR3 comprises 13 residues. Trimming took 4 bases from V and 5 from J, leaving 14 bases between them. Germline assignment: CDR1 GTSNPN and CDR2 SVGIG (reference sequence).

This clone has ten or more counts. CDR3 in DNA: TGTGCCACCAGCAGTCGGAGGACGGGAGGTACCTACAATGAGCAGTTCTTC. Encoded protein: CATSSRRTGGTYNEQFF. The chain employs TRBV15 and TRBJ2-1; TRBD2 agrees at 7 bases. V trimming: 3 bases; J trimming: 2 bases; junction bases outside the gene matches: 10. CDR3 size: 17 residues. Germline values: CDR1 LNHNV, CDR2 YYDKDF (reference sequence).

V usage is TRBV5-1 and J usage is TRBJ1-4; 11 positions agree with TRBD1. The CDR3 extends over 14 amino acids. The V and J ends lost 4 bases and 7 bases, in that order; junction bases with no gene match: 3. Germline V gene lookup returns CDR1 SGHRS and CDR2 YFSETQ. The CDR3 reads CASSPDRGPEKLFF. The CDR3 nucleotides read TGCGCCAGCAGCCCGGACAGGGGGCCTGAAAAACTGTTTTTT.

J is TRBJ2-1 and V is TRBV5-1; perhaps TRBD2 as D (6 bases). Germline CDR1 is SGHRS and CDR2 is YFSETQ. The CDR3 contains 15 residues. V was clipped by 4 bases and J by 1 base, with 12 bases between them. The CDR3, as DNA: TGCGCCAGCAGCGGTACCGGGACTTCCTACAATGAGCAGTTCTTC. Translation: CASSGTGTSYNEQFF.

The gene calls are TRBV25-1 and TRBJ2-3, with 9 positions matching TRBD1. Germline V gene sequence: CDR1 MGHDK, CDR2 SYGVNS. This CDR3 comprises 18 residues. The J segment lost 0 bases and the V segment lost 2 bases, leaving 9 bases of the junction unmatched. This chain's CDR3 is CASSENSGGTGSTDTQYF. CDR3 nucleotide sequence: TGTGCCAGCAGTGAAAATAGTGGCGGGACAGGGAGCACAGATACGCAGTATTTT.

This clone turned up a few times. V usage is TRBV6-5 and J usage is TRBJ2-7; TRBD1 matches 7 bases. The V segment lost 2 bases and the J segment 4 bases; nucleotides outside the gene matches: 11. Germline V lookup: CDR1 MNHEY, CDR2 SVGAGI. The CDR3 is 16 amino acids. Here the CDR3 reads CASSYGPWTGKYEQYF. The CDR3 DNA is TGTGCCAGCAGTTACGGGCCGTGGACAGGCAAATACGAGCAGTACTTC.

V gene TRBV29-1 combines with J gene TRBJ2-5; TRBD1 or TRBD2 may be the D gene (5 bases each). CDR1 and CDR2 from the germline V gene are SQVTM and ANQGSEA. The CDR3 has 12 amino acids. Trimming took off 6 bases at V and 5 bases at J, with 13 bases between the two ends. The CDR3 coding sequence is TGCAGCGTGGGGGACCTTCCGGAGACCCAGTACTTC. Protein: CSVGDLPETQYF.

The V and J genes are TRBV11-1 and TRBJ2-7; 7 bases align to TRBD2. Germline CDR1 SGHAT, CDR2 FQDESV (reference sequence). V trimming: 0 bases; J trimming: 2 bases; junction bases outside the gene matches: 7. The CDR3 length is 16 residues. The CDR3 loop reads CASSLAPGGGPYEQYF. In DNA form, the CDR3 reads TGTGCCAGCAGCTTAGCCCCCGGGGGAGGGCCCTACGAGCAGTACTTC.

CDR3 sequence (DNA): TGTGCCAGCAGTGCAGGGGGCCCCTACGAGCAGTACTTC. It codes for CASSAGGPYEQYF. The chain combines TRBV25-1 with TRBJ2-7; 8 nucleotides agree with TRBD1. This CDR3 is 13 amino acids long. Germline V CDR1 and CDR2: MGHDK, SYGVNS. V lost 4 bases and J lost 2; bases outside the gene matches: 1.

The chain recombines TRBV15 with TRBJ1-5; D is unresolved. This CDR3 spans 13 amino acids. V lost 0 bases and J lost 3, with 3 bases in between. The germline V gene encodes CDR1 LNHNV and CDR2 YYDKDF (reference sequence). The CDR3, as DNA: TGTGCCACCAGCAGAGATAACAATCAGCCCCAGCATTTT. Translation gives CATSRDNNQPQHF. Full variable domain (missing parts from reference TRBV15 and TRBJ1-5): DAMVIQNPRYQVTQFGKPVTLSCSQTLNHNVMYWYQQKSSQAPKLLFHYYDKDFNNEADTPDNFQSRRPNTSFCFLDIRSPGLGDTAMYLCATSRDNNQPQHFGDGTRLSIL.

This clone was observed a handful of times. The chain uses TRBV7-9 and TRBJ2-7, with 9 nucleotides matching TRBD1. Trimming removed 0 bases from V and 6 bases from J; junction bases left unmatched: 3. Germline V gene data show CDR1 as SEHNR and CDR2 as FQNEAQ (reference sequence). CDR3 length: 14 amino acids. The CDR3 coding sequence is TGTGCCAGCAGCTTAGCGGACAGGGGTCCCGAGCAGTACTTC. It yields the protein CASSLADRGPEQYF.

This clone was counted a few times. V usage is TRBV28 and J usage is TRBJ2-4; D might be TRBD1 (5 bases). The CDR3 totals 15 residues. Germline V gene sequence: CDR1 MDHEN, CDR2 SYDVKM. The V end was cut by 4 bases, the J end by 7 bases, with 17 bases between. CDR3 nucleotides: TGTGCCAGCAGTTCACCCCCAGGGAAGGGGAACATTCAGTACTTC. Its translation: CASSSPPGKGNIQYF.

In DNA form, the CDR3 reads TGTGCCAGCAGTGACCTCACTGAAGCTTTCTTT. Protein sequence: CASSDLTEAFF. V and J are TRBV6-5 and TRBJ1-1; no reliable D call. V lost 5 bases and J lost 4, with 5 bases in between. The CDR3 spans 11 residues. Germline V gives CDR1 MNHEY, CDR2 SVGAGI.

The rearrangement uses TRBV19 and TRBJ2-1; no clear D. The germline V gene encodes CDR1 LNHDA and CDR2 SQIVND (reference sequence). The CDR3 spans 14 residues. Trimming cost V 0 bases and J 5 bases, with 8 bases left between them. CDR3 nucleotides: TGTGCCAGTAGTATAGAGACCCGGAACAATGAGCAGTTCTTC. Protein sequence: CASSIETRNNEQFF.